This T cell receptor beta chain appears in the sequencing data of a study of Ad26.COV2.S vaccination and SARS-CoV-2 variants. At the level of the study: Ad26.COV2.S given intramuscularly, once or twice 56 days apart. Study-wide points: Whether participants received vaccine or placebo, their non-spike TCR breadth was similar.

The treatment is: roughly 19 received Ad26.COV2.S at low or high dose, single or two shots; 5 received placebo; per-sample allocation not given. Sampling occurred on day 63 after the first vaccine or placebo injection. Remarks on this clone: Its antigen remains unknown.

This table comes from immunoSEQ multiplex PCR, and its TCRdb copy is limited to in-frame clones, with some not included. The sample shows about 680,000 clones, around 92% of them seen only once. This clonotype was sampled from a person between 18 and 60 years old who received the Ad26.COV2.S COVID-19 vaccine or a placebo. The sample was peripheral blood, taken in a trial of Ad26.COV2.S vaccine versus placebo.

The CDR3 loop reads CASSSRGAGANVLTF. The CDR3 coding sequence is TGTGCCAGCAGTTCTAGGGGGGCTGGGGCCAACGTCCTGACTTTC. The chain employs TRBV27 and TRBJ2-6, with D possibly being TRBD1 or TRBD2 (6 bases each). Germline CDR1 is MNHEY and CDR2 is SMNVEV (reference sequence). V was cut by 4 bases and J by 2 bases, with 9 bases left in between. The CDR3 runs 15 residues.